This is a list of T cell receptor beta chains from one sample in a study of CD8 T cells in Susac syndrome. TCRdb independently ran MiXCR on the immunoSEQ multiplex PCR reads; one entry per CDR3 protein. The table has approximately 80,000 distinct CDR3 sequences, approximately 93% seen once. Source material: CD8+ T cells from PBMCs. The receptors shown here come from a human donor with Susac syndrome. The CDR3 runs from the conserved cysteine through the conserved F or W. A D gene is named only where the DNA matches it firmly.

D gene,V gene,CDR3 length,J gene,CDR3 DNA,CDR3 protein
NA,TRBV7-8,14,TRBJ2-2,TGTGCCAGCAGCTTATCAGGGTACACCGGGGAGCTGTTTTTT,CASSLSGYTGELFF
NA,TRBV27,11,TRBJ2-7,TGTGCCAGCAGTTTGGGTCACGAGCAGTACTTC,CASSLGHEQYF
TRBD2,TRBV9,17,TRBJ2-3,TGTGCCAGCAGCGTAGGGCTAGCGGGGGGACCCACAGATACGCAGTATTTT,CASSVGLAGGPTDTQYF
NA,TRBV6-2/TRBV6-3,11,TRBJ2-7,TGTGCCAGCACGACAGCCTACGAGCAGTACTTC,CASTTAYEQYF
NA,TRBV9,12,TRBJ2-3,TGTGCCAGCAGCGGAAACACAGATACGCAGTATTTT,CASSGNTDTQYF
TRBD2,TRBV19,13,TRBJ2-1,TGTGCCAGTACAAGCGGGGGATACAATGAGCAGTTCTTC,CASTSGGYNEQFF
TRBD1,TRBV27,14,TRBJ2-5,TGTGCCAGCAGGGGACAGGGGTACCAAGAGACCCAGTACTTC,CASRGQGYQETQYF
NA,TRBV4-1,13,TRBJ2-5,TGCGCCAGCAGCCAAGAAGGGGAGACTCACAAGTACTTC,CASSQEGETHKYF
NA,TRBV12-3/TRBV12-4,16,TRBJ1-2,TGTGCCAGCAGTTCCCCCGAACATCAAATTAACTATGGCTACACCTTC,CASSSPEHQINYGYTF
NA,TRBV10-3,15,TRBJ1-6,TGTGCCATCAGTCCGAGGACAGTCGATAATTCACCCCTCCACTTT,CAISPRTVDNSPLHF
NA,TRBV9,16,TRBJ2-1,TGTGCCAGCAGCGTAGTAACCCAGAGCTCCTACAATGAGCAGTTCTTC,CASSVVTQSSYNEQFF
TRBD1,TRBV20-1,14,TRBJ1-2,TGCAGTGCGGGACAGGGGGAGTTACCCTATGGCTACACCTTC,CSAGQGELPYGYTF
NA,TRBV7-8,13,TRBJ2-5,TGTGCCAGCAGCTTCCGGGGGCAGGAGACCCAGTACTTC,CASSFRGQETQYF